The 8 T cell receptor beta chains below all came from one sample that was sequenced in a study of shared clonotypes between healthy human individuals. The data were produced by immunoSEQ multiplex PCR, yet TCRdb's version contains in-frame clones alone and is incomplete. The data contain roughly 2,500,000 clones, over 85% of them singletons. Sequenced material: naive CD4+ T cells from PBMCs. Noted subset: CD45RA+ positively selected. The source of these receptors is a man younger than 35 in good health. Some clones in this sample may be carry-over from other donors' samples.

A note on this clone: Other DNA sequences of this sample code for an identical CDR3. The chain combines TRBV5-1 with TRBJ2-5, with D perhaps given as TRBD1 or TRBD2 (5 bases each). Trimming removed 2 bases at V and 5 bases at J, with 13 bases between. The germline gives CDR1 SGHRS, CDR2 YFSETQ. This CDR3 has 14 amino acids. The CDR3 here is CASSFGTGRETQYF. Here the CDR3 DNA reads TGCGCCAGCAGCTTCGGGACGGGGCGGGAGACCCAGTACTTC.

J is TRBJ1-2 and V is TRBV19; 7 bases agree with TRBD1. The CDR3 is 16 amino acids. With 5 bases clipped from V and 3 bases from J, the junction kept 12 bases outside the gene matches. Germline V lookup: CDR1 LNHDA, CDR2 SQIVND (reference sequence). CDR3 nucleotides: TGTGCCAGTAGTTCACCACCGGGACAGAAATACTATGGCTACACCTTC. Translated: CASSSPPGQKYYGYTF.

V gene TRBV15 combines with J gene TRBJ1-6; 8 nucleotides agree with TRBD1. This CDR3 comprises 13 residues. With V trimmed by 7 bases and J by 9 bases, 5 bases remained unmatched. Germline lookup yields CDR1 LNHNV and CDR2 YYDKDF (reference sequence). CDR3: CATNRGEPSPLHF. CDR3 nucleotides: TGTGCCACCAACAGGGGGGAACCTTCACCCCTCCACTTT.

The chain combines TRBV5-4 with TRBJ1-2, with D tentatively TRBD1 (5 bases). Germline CDR1 SGHNT, CDR2 YYREEE (reference sequence). Trimming removed 4 bases at V and 4 bases at J, with 11 bases between. CDR3 size: 13 residues. Here the CDR3 reads CASSTGTGYGYTF. CDR3 sequence (DNA): TGTGCCAGCAGCACCGGGACGGGCTATGGCTACACCTTC.

The rearrangement links TRBV5-1 to TRBJ2-7, with D perhaps assigned TRBD1 or TRBD2 (7 bases each). The CDR3 extends over 16 amino acids. Germline CDR1 and CDR2: SGHRS and YFSETQ. V was clipped by 4 bases and J by 2 bases, with 19 bases between them. The CDR3 protein is CASSQGGGPGTYEQYF. DNA of the CDR3: TGCGCCAGCAGCCAGGGAGGGGGCCCGGGAACCTACGAGCAGTACTTC.

This clone was detected a few times. This rearrangement joins TRBV5-1 to TRBJ2-5; tentative D call: TRBD1 (6 bases). The CDR3 has 14 residues. Trimming removed 0 bases at V and 3 bases at J, with 9 bases between. The germline V gene encodes CDR1 SGHRS and CDR2 YFSETQ. The CDR3 loop is CASSLATGKETQYF. The CDR3 bases are TGCGCCAGCAGCTTGGCTACAGGGAAAGAGACCCAGTACTTC. Drawing the rest from reference TRBV5-1 and TRBJ2-5, the complete variable domain is KAGVTQTPRYLIKTRGQQVTLSCSPISGHRSVSWYQQTPGQGLQFLFEYFSETQRNKGNFPGRFSGRQFSNSRSEMNVSTLELGDSALYLCASSLATGKETQYFGPGTRLLVL.

J is TRBJ1-4 and V is TRBV6-1; 11 bases fit TRBD1. This CDR3 spans 17 amino acids. Germline assignment: CDR1 MNHNS and CDR2 SASEGT. V dropped 4 bases and J dropped 3; count of bases not matched to a gene: 7. The CDR3 coding sequence is TGTGCCAGCAGTGCCCGGGACAGGGGGGCTGCTAATGAAAAACTGTTTTTT. The encoded protein is CASSARDRGAANEKLFF.

A single count supports this clone. The rearrangement uses TRBV6-5 and TRBJ2-1; the D gene is possibly TRBD2 (7 bases). CDR1 MNHEY and CDR2 SVGAGI come from the germline V gene. Trimming cost V 2 bases and J 12 bases, with 20 bases left between them. This CDR3 is 15 amino acids long. CDR3 residues: CASSYGRRGGKGQFF. Here the CDR3 DNA reads TGTGCCAGCAGTTACGGGCGGAGGGGGGGGAAAGGGCAGTTCTTC.